This T cell receptor (beta chain) was profiled in a study of T cells in Graves' hyperthyroidism and ophthalmopathy (dated by TCRdb to between 2018 and 2021). Study-wide context: Peripheral blood samples were taken at initial diagnosis, before any treatment was given. Once sampling was done, hyperthyroidism patients were given methimazole at a starting dose of 30 mg daily, whereas ophthalmopathy patients were given high-dose intravenous methylprednisolone. According to the paper, TCR Vbeta CDR3 sequencing was carried out on about 140 peripheral blood samples, which came from under 50 ophthalmopathy, some 73 hyperthyroidism and roughly 17 progressor patients. For training and testing, the 95 to 100 patients in the discovery cohort were randomly divided in a 7:3 ratio. A discovery cohort of about a hundred patients, roughly 43 with Graves' ophthalmopathy and fewer than 65 with stable Graves' hyperthyroidism, was used to find distinguishing TCR V-J signatures. An independent validation cohort of fewer than 20 hyperthyroidism patients and some 15 patients who later progressed to ophthalmopathy tested prospective prediction of ophthalmopathy. The study also compared thyroid tissue and blood T-cell repertoires from 6 or 7 Graves' hyperthyroidism patients. Summary of the overall study and its limitations: A model built on a 13 V-J signature distinguished ophthalmopathy from stable hyperthyroidism, reaching around 90% sensitivity and 81% to 83% specificity in cross-validation and 80%/75% in testing. Most expanded thyroid clonotypes (frequency above 0.001) were also found in blood, which suggests that blood repertoires may mirror thyroid immune responses. In validation, the model predicted progression to ophthalmopathy a median of about 6 months before onset, with 70% to 71% sensitivity and around 76% specificity. Sample size was not statistically predetermined, and investigators were not blinded to group allocation.

As regards this clonotype: The specificity of this receptor is unknown. No base quality information exists; no much larger clone differs at one position.

V loses 5 bases of germline sequence and J loses 4 bases, and the interval between the two ends is 9 bases. The germline V gene sets CDR1 to SGHTA and CDR2 to FQGNSA. CDR3 length: 13 amino acids, cysteine to phenylalanine. Only the CDR3 part of the read is kept: 39 bases, read in frame from the first base. In the ophthalmopathy patients, disease was moderately to severely active, with a Clinical Activity Score of 3 or more, a NOSPECS grade of 4 or more, and a duration of less than 3 months. The study excluded patients with uncontrolled infections, other autoimmune diseases, pregnancy or lactation. Diagnoses were based on clinical symptoms, serum thyroxine and TRAb, thyroid ultrasound and orbital computed tomography. PBMCs were isolated from around 10 ml of fresh peripheral blood by Ficoll-Paque density gradient centrifugation. Total RNA was extracted using Trizol reagent, and RNA quality was assessed on an Agilent 2100 Bioanalyzer.

TCR beta CDR3 regions were amplified from RNA transcripts. For the first round of RT-PCR on the TCR CDR3, the HTBI primer set was used together with the Qiagen OneStep RT-PCR kit. The libraries were constructed in a second round of multiplex PCR and then size-selected and purified. Sequencing of the libraries was done on an Illumina HiSeq2000 using paired-end 100 bp reads. In the paper's pipeline: SOAPnuke was used to process the raw data, with reads discarded if the reads contained adapters or uncalled bases, had a mean Phred below 15, or lacked an exact constant-primer or identifier match. COPE v1.2.5 was used to merge high-quality paired reads, and clonotypes were defined as unique nucleotide sequences. MiTCR v1.1 was used to align the clonotypes against IMGT TRBV, TRBD and TRBJ reference segments. The analysis included only V-J combinations with a frequency above 0.0001, which together covered 99% to 99.2% of the repertoires. The TCS score was defined as F50 (clonal expansion) divided by E x V (chaos), with BLOSUM62-based TCRdist calculated between CDR3 peptides within each V-J. Welch's t-statistics and random forest reduced 450 to 600 V-J features to 10 to 15, which were used in a naive Bayes classifier (R e1071). TCRdb reprocessing: public reads trimmed at Q25 with fastp, clones called with MiXCR, in-frame beta chains kept. Records with the same CDR3 protein are collapsed into one entry carrying the most frequent genes and DNA. TCRdb's processing, not the authors' own work, is the source of the V and J calls. The table for this sample lists hundreds of thousands of distinct CDR3 sequences; 16% of them were counted only once. The ten largest clones take up around 3.5% of the sample.

The sequenced material came from blood. The source of this sequence is a middle-aged woman with Graves' ophthalmopathy. The sequence is built from TRBV7-2 and TRBJ2-1, with the D gene not clear enough to name. The CDR3 is CASSVGIYNEQFF. DNA sequence: TGTGCCAGCAGCGTAGGGATTTACAATGAGCAGTTCTTC.